The 2 T cell receptor beta chains in this list originate from one sample, sequenced in a study of blood T cell repertoires in COVID-19. Clones were sequenced by immunoSEQ multiplex PCR, and TCRdb holds only the in-frame ones, with some missing. Of around 400,000 clones listed, 87% are singletons. The sample comprised peripheral blood. These receptors all come from a woman aged 55-69 years with COVID-19, enrolled during active disease.

The chain couples TRBV2 to TRBJ1-2; 11 bases fit TRBD1. J was trimmed by 5 bases and V by 4 bases; bases with no gene match: 3. Per germline, CDR1 SNHLY and CDR2 FYNNEI. This CDR3 has 14 amino acids. The CDR3 bases are TGTGCCAGCAGTGGGGACAGGGGGACTTATGGCTACACCTTC. This sequence encodes CASSGDRGTYGYTF.

V and J are TRBV10-2 and TRBJ1-1, with 11 bases identical to TRBD1. Trimming at V came to 6 bases and at J to 3 bases, leaving 9 bases not matched to a gene. Germline V lookup: CDR1 WSHSY, CDR2 SAAADI. The CDR3 has 16 amino acids. The CDR3 DNA follows: TGCGCCAGCAGGCCGTGGGACAGGGGGTCTGACACTGAAGCTTTCTTT. It specifies CASRPWDRGSDTEAFF.